The 28 T cell receptor beta chains below come from one sample, sequenced in a study of shared clonotypes between healthy human individuals. Terminally differentiated effector memory CD45RA+ cells were left out of the naive CD8 fraction, which was CD45RO-negative and positively selected for CCR7. Clones were read by immunoSEQ multiplex PCR, and TCRdb kept only the in-frame ones, dropping some. The profile shows a few million clones, around 95% of them singletons. The sequencing sample was made of naive CD8+ T cells from PBMCs. The receptor source for this set is a man between 18 and 35 years old in good health. Some clones in this sample may be carry-over from other donors' samples.

This chain joins TRBV7-9 and TRBJ2-5; D may be TRBD1 (5 bases). The CDR3 totals 14 residues. The germline V gene has CDR1 SEHNR and CDR2 FQNEAQ (reference sequence). V gave up 5 bases and J gave up 9 bases, with 19 bases separating them. DNA for the CDR3: TGTGCCAGCAGCCAGGGCCAAGGGTCTGGGGCCCAGTACTTC. Amino acid sequence: CASSQGQGSGAQYF.

V and J are TRBV5-4 and TRBJ2-5; 9 nucleotides line up with TRBD2. CDR1 is SGHNT, CDR2 YYREEE, per germline (reference sequence). The CDR3 spans 15 residues. The V gene end was trimmed by 4 bases and the J gene end by 2 bases; junction bases not matched to a gene: 6. The CDR3 here is CASSARGGDQETQYF. The CDR3 bases are TGTGCCAGCAGCGCACGCGGGGGGGATCAAGAGACCCAGTACTTC.

To note about this clone: Different DNA sequences within this sample yield the same CDR3. The gene calls are TRBV9 and TRBJ2-2; D might be TRBD2 (5 bases). CDR3 length: 14 amino acids. Trimming cost V 0 bases and J 5 bases, with 8 bases left between them. Germline V CDR1 and CDR2: SGDLS, YYNGEE. CDR3 in amino acids: CASSVARGTGELFF. The CDR3 region has the DNA TGTGCCAGCAGCGTAGCCAGAGGGACCGGGGAGCTGTTTTTT.

This chain uses TRBV5-1 with TRBJ2-7; the D is unclear. V lost 2 bases and J 1 base, leaving 13 bases between the germline ends. This CDR3 is 15 amino acids long. Germline V gene sequence: CDR1 SGHRS, CDR2 YFSETQ. The chain's CDR3 is CASSFSGPLSYEQYF. The CDR3 DNA reads as TGCGCCAGCAGCTTTTCCGGACCCCTTTCCTACGAGCAGTACTTC.

The chain uses TRBV9 and TRBJ2-1; D not certain. V was shortened by 0 bases and J by 3 bases, with 13 bases between the two germline ends. The germline gives CDR1 SGDLS, CDR2 YYNGEE. The CDR3 covers 16 residues. DNA for the CDR3: TGTGCCAGCAGCGTAGACGGTGTCCCTTACTACAATGAGCAGTTCTTC. Translated: CASSVDGVPYYNEQFF. Using reference TRBV9 and TRBJ2-1 for the parts outside the CDR3, the full variable domain is DSGVTQTPKHLITATGQRVTLRCSPRSGDLSVYWYQQSLDQGLQFLIQYYNGEERAKGNILERFSAQQFPDLHSELNLSSLELGDSALYFCASSVDGVPYYNEQFFGPGTRLTVL.

V is TRBV11-3 and J is TRBJ2-2; perhaps TRBD2 as D (5 bases). This CDR3 region has 18 residues. CDR1 is SGHNT, CDR2 YENEEA, per germline. Trimming left V 3 bases short and J 1 base short, with 18 bases between. CDR3 in DNA: TGTGCCAGCAGCTTGGAGGTTTTGCGACATGGGAACACCGGGGAGCTGTTTTTT. Translated, it gives CASSLEVLRHGNTGELFF.

The chain recombines TRBV7-6 with TRBJ1-3; D may be TRBD1 (5 bases). Germline lookup yields CDR1 SGHVS and CDR2 FNYEAQ. Trimming pared 4 bases from V and 0 bases from J, leaving 16 bases between. CDR3 length equals 17 residues. The CDR3 reads CASSSETDLSSGNTIYF. The CDR3 region has the DNA TGTGCCAGCAGCTCCGAGACAGACCTGAGCTCTGGAAACACCATATATTTT.

This clone was detected once. V and J are TRBV9 and TRBJ2-1; TRBD2 is a possible D gene (6 bases). Looked up from germline, CDR1 is SGDLS and CDR2 is YYNGEE. CDR3 length: 13 residues. The V end was cut by 3 bases, the J end by 7 bases, with 11 bases between. CDR3 residues: CASSASGGNEQFF. CDR3 coding DNA: TGTGCCAGCAGCGCCTCTGGGGGGAATGAGCAGTTCTTC.

This clone was counted a single time. This chain uses TRBV19 with TRBJ1-1; D unresolved. CDR1 and CDR2 from the germline V gene are LNHDA and SQIVND (reference sequence). Trimming shortened V by 3 bases and J by 1 base, and 9 bases separated the two germline ends. The CDR3 contains 14 residues. In DNA form, the CDR3 reads TGTGCCAGTAGTATGGAGGACGGGAACACTGAAGCTTTCTTT. Residues: CASSMEDGNTEAFF.

This clone was seen a single time. V and J are TRBV28 and TRBJ2-1; 9 nucleotides agree with TRBD2. V dropped 4 bases and J dropped 1; count of bases not matched to a gene: 8. Germline V gene lookup returns CDR1 MDHEN and CDR2 SYDVKM. The CDR3 is 17 amino acids. The CDR3 DNA reads TGTGCCAGCAGTTCTTTTAAAGCGGGAGGTTCCTACAATGAGCAGTTCTTC. Amino acid sequence: CASSSFKAGGSYNEQFF.

V is TRBV28 and J is TRBJ2-5; D is ambiguous. The germline V and J ends were trimmed by 4 bases and 3 bases, with 9 bases remaining between them. The CDR3 spans 13 residues. The germline V gene has CDR1 MDHEN and CDR2 SYDVKM. The CDR3 here is CASSSRLKETQYF. The DNA for the CDR3 is TGTGCCAGCAGTTCTCGACTGAAAGAGACCCAGTACTTC. The whole variable domain, filled in from reference TRBV28 and TRBJ2-5, reads DVKVTQSSRYLVKRTGEKVFLECVQDMDHENMFWYRQDPGLGLRLIYFSYDVKMKEKGDIPEGYSVSREKKERFSLILESASTNQTSMYLCASSSRLKETQYFGPGTRLLVL.

The chain combines TRBV5-6 with TRBJ2-5; no reliable D call. V lost 0 bases and J lost 10, with 10 bases in between. Germline V CDR1 and CDR2: SGHDT, YYEEEE. CDR3 size: 12 residues. CDR3 protein: CASSLAKSVQYF. The CDR3 region has the DNA TGTGCCAGCAGCTTGGCCAAATCGGTCCAGTACTTC.

The V and J genes are TRBV11-2 and TRBJ2-7; TRBD1 is a possible D gene (8 bases). Germline V gene data show CDR1 as SGHAT and CDR2 as FQNNGV. This CDR3 comprises 15 residues. V was pared by 5 bases and J by 0 bases, with 14 bases between. CDR3 DNA: TGTGCCAGCAGCCTGGACAGGGACTACTCCTACGAGCAGTACTTC. Translating gives CASSLDRDYSYEQYF.

CDR3 DNA: TGTGCCAGCAGCTTGGTGTACGCTAGCGGAGAGACCCAGTACTTC. The encoded protein is CASSLVYASGETQYF. The chain links TRBV5-5 to TRBJ2-5, with 7 bases fitting TRBD2. V shed 0 bases, J shed 4 bases, and the junction held 6 bases outside the gene matches. The germline gives CDR1 SGHKS, CDR2 YYEKEE (reference sequence). This CDR3 is 15 amino acids long.

The table lists this clone with a count of one. V usage is TRBV29-1 and J usage is TRBJ2-5, with 9 bases aligning to TRBD1. The V gene's germline CDR1 is SQVTM and CDR2 ANQGSEA. V gave up 3 bases and J gave up 5 bases; unmatched junction bases: 10. The CDR3 length is 15 residues. CDR3 in amino acids: CSVEPGTGFRETQYF. For the CDR3, the DNA is TGCAGCGTTGAGCCCGGGACAGGGTTCCGGGAGACCCAGTACTTC.

This chain connects TRBV19 to TRBJ1-1; 7 bases map to TRBD1. Germline loops: CDR1 LNHDA, CDR2 SQIVND (reference sequence). Germline trimming cut 6 bases from V and 3 bases from J; bases unmatched to any gene: 16. This CDR3 comprises 17 residues. The CDR3 DNA sequence: TGTGCCAGTAGACCTTGGACAGGAAGGCCGAGGGACACTGAAGCTTTCTTT. Translating it yields CASRPWTGRPRDTEAFF.

The CDR3 nucleotides are TGTGCCAGCAGCTTAACTCGGAATAGGACCCATCGAGGTGAGCAGTTCTTC. Translating gives CASSLTRNRTHRGEQFF. This chain uses TRBV7-3 with TRBJ2-1; D gene uncertain. The V end was cut by 0 bases, the J end by 9 bases, with 21 bases between. The V gene's germline CDR1 is SGHTA and CDR2 FQGTGA. The CDR3 has 17 residues.

The chain recombines TRBV11-2 with TRBJ2-7; a possible D gene is TRBD2 (5 bases). This CDR3 is 14 amino acids long. The V end was cut by 5 bases, the J end by 7 bases, with 18 bases between. CDR1 SGHAT and CDR2 FQNNGV come from the germline V gene. The CDR3 DNA reads as TGTGCCAGCAGCCTCGGACTGTTTGTCAGGGAGCAGTACTTC. This translates into CASSLGLFVREQYF.

The chain uses TRBV28 and TRBJ1-4; TRBD1 is a possible D gene (5 bases). The germline CDR1 and CDR2 sequences are MDHEN and SYDVKM. The CDR3 has 13 amino acids. The V and J ends lost 5 bases and 5 bases respectively, with 9 bases between them. The DNA of the CDR3 is TGTGCCAGCAGTGAACAGGTGAATGAAAAACTGTTTTTT. As protein: CASSEQVNEKLFF.

About this clone: The sample has other DNA sequences that encode this CDR3 too. The genes are TRBV7-9 and TRBJ2-7; D possibly uses TRBD1 or TRBD2 (7 bases each). The V end lost 1 base, the J end lost 3 bases, and 10 bases lay between the germline ends. This CDR3 contains 14 residues. CDR1 SEHNR and CDR2 FQNEAQ come from the germline V gene (reference sequence). CDR3 protein: CASSLVRGGYEQYF. The DNA for the CDR3 is TGTGCCAGCAGCTTAGTCAGGGGGGGCTACGAGCAGTACTTC.

In this sample, this clone turned up once. The J gene is TRBJ2-5, the V gene TRBV12-5; no firm D call. CDR3 length: 12 residues. Trimming cost V 0 bases and J 4 bases, with 3 bases left between them. CDR1 is LGHNT, CDR2 FRNRAP, per germline. CDR3 protein: CASGLVGETQYF. DNA for the CDR3: TGTGCTAGTGGTTTGGTAGGAGAGACCCAGTACTTC. Filled out from reference TRBV12-5 and TRBJ2-5, the complete variable domain reads DARVTQTPRHKVTEMGQEVTMRCQPILGHNTVFWYRQTMMQGLELLAYFRNRAPLDDSGMPKDRFSAEMPDATLATLKIQPSEPRDSAVYFCASGLVGETQYFGPGTRLLVL.

The chain joins TRBV5-6 to TRBJ2-7; D perhaps matches TRBD2 (5 bases). The germline gives CDR1 SGHDT, CDR2 YYEEEE. V lost 6 bases to trimming and J lost 5 bases, with 21 bases between them. CDR3 length: 15 amino acids. CDR3 in amino acids: CASTFRGGPPDEQYF. CDR3 DNA: TGTGCCAGCACCTTTAGAGGAGGCCCTCCGGACGAGCAGTACTTC.

This rearrangement joins TRBV9 to TRBJ1-4, with 7 bases lining up with TRBD1. The CDR3 extends over 15 amino acids. V gave up 4 bases and J gave up 7 bases; unmatched junction bases: 10. Germline CDR1 SGDLS, CDR2 YYNGEE. Written as DNA, the CDR3 is TGTGCCAGCAGCATATCAACAGGGGCGGCTGAAAAACTGTTTTTT. Amino acids: CASSISTGAAEKLFF.

The V and J genes are TRBV10-3 and TRBJ2-3, with 11 bases matching TRBD2. The CDR3 contains 16 residues. Germline CDR1 and CDR2: ENHRY and SYGVKD. V lost 6 bases and J lost 6; bases outside the gene matches: 11. CDR3 sequence reads: CAISLVLAGGGDTQYF. The DNA for the CDR3 is TGTGCCATCAGCCTGGTTCTAGCGGGAGGTGGGGATACGCAGTATTTT.

The rearrangement links TRBV29-1 to TRBJ2-1; D is possibly TRBD2 (5 bases). The CDR3 sequence is 11 residues long. Germline-derived CDR1 and CDR2 are SQVTM and ANQGSEA. The ends were cut back, 7 bases at V and 15 bases at J, with 19 bases in the middle. CDR3 nucleotide sequence: TGCAGCGCGAAATGGGCGGGCCTCGGGTTCTTC. The encoded protein is CSAKWAGLGFF.

The sample holds one count of this clone. The chain couples TRBV5-6 to TRBJ2-6, with 9 bases that match TRBD1. The CDR3 is made up of 17 amino acids. Germline V gene data show CDR1 as SGHDT and CDR2 as YYEEEE. The J segment lost 1 base and the V segment lost 4 bases, leaving 6 bases of the junction unmatched. The chain's CDR3 is CASSVTQGASGANVLTF. In DNA form, the CDR3 reads TGTGCCAGCAGCGTAACACAGGGGGCGTCTGGGGCCAACGTCCTGACTTTC.

The chain joins TRBV27 to TRBJ2-5, with TRBD2 as a possible D gene (5 bases). In germline, CDR1 is MNHEY, CDR2 SMNVEV (reference sequence). The CDR3 runs to 13 residues. Trimming took off 3 bases at V and 5 bases at J, with 10 bases between the two ends. The DNA for the CDR3 is TGTGCCAGCAGTTTTGGGAGCGAGGAGACCCAGTACTTC. Protein product: CASSFGSEETQYF.

This rearrangement joins TRBV30 to TRBJ2-1; D is unclear. Looked up from germline, CDR1 is GTSNPN and CDR2 is SVGIG (reference sequence). Trimming cost V 3 bases and J 0 bases, with 15 bases left between them. This CDR3 spans 16 amino acids. CDR3 DNA: TGTGCCTGGAGCGCTCCGGGCGCTTACTCCTACAATGAGCAGTTCTTC. Translation: CAWSAPGAYSYNEQFF.